The clone carrying this T cell receptor beta chain was counted between two and nine times. The antigen remains undetermined. The ends were cut back, 2 bases at V and 0 bases at J, with 13 bases in the middle. The CDR3 is 15 residues long. The germline gives CDR1 SQVTM, CDR2 ANQGSEA. This sample is part of a study of T-cell reconstitution after alpha-beta-depleted transplantation in children. For TCRbeta, the library was prepared with unique molecular identifiers. TCRdb analysed the PCR reads with MiXCR anew, one entry per CDR3 protein. The table lists about 580,000 distinct CDR3 sequences, 23% of them singletons. Notes on the study in general: Day-60 TCRbeta diversity that was high in some patients was derived from surviving recipient T cells and thymic progenitors. Approximately two months post-transplant, alpha-beta T cells reportedly originated from several hundred expanded graft clones. Newly generated T cells supplied most T-cell counts and diversity one year post-transplant.

The chain employs TRBV29-1 and TRBJ2-5; D may be TRBD2 (6 bases). This sequence was found in a boy under two years old who had a stem cell transplant for acute myeloid leukemia, so the T cells may come from the graft donor. This specimen was PBMCs, mostly from graft donor cells, taken 360 days after TCRalphabeta/CD19-depleted stem cell transplant. The CDR3 here is CSVESGGANQETQYF. In nucleotides, the CDR3 is TGCAGCGTTGAATCGGGCGGGGCTAACCAAGAGACCCAGTACTTC.